Listed below are T cell receptor beta chains from one sample, sequenced in a study of a mutant IDH1 vaccine in newly diagnosed glioma. Method: immunoSEQ multiplex PCR; TCRdb's copy keeps in-frame clones and lacks some. The sample comprises about 34,000 clones, about 80% of which are singletons, and approximately 9.4% rests with the top ten. The specimen comprised peripheral blood mononuclear cells (PBMCs), sampled from a glioma patient treated with radiotherapy, temozolomide or both. Receptors originate from a man aged 50-60 years with glioma. Some clones in this sample may be carry-over from other donors' samples. CDR3s include the opening cysteine and the closing phenylalanine or tryptophan. The D gene is left open where the match is weak. Rows may omit the clone size; those that give it use once, few, many or a size class.

cdr3_aa cdr3_nt j_call v_call d_call clone_size
CASSIHRRVFVEKLFF TGTGCCAGCAGCATTCATCGTAGGGTGTTCGTGGAAAAACTGTTTTTT TRBJ1-4 TRBV21-1 - -
CAISEPRTSGYEQCF TGTGCCATCAGTGAGCCGCGGACTAGCGGTTACGAGCAGTGCTTC TRBJ2-7 TRBV10-3 TRBD2 -
CASRRTGSYEQYF TGTGCCAGCAGACGGACAGGTTCCTACGAGCAGTACTTC TRBJ2-7 TRBV5-4 TRBD1 -
CASSPPRPGELFF TGTGCCAGCAGCCCCCCGCGCCCCGGGGAGCTGTTTTTT TRBJ2-2 TRBV9 - -
CASSMDGTGLADTQYF TGTGCCAGCAGCATGGACGGGACAGGGCTCGCAGATACGCAGTATTTT TRBJ2-3 TRBV7-3 TRBD1 -
CATGFRSLTDTQYF TGTGCCACCGGGTTTCGATCCCTCACAGATACGCAGTATTTT TRBJ2-3 TRBV15 - -
CASSQDPLAGGQAFF TGCGCCAGCAGCCAAGATCCTCTAGCCGGGGGGCAAGCTTTCTTT TRBJ1-1 TRBV4-3 - -
CASRLGRGRTEAFF TGTGCCAGCAGACTCGGGAGGGGGCGGACTGAAGCTTTCTTT TRBJ1-1 TRBV7-9 TRBD1 -
CASSPGGQGYTQYF TGTGCCAGCTCACCGGGGGGCCAAGGGTATACGCAGTATTTT TRBJ2-3 TRBV18 - -
CSVAGGTGEFYGYTF TGCAGCGTTGCCGGAGGGACAGGCGAGTTCTATGGCTACACCTTC TRBJ1-2 TRBV29-1 TRBD1 -
CASSLIGFNQPQHF TGTGCCAGCAGTTTAATCGGGTTCAATCAGCCCCAGCATTTT TRBJ1-5 TRBV27 - few
CASSVGTPGELFF TGTGCCAGCAGCGTCGGGACGCCGGGGGAGCTGTTTTTT TRBJ2-2 TRBV7-2 - -
CASSVSGELFF TGTGCCAGCAGTGTTTCCGGGGAGCTGTTTTTT TRBJ2-2 TRBV2 - -
CASSLQQGTEAFF TGTGCCAGCAGCTTACAACAGGGCACTGAAGCTTTCTTT TRBJ1-1 TRBV7-2 - -
CASSFSVGTGGANTIYF TGTGCCAGCAGCTTTAGCGTTGGGACAGGGGGCGCAAACACCATATATTTT TRBJ1-3 TRBV11-2 TRBD1 -
CASSSGLALETQYF TGTGCCAGCAGCTCGGGACTAGCGTTGGAGACCCAGTACTTC TRBJ2-5 TRBV7-2 TRBD2 -
CASKIQGPEQFF TGTGCCAGCAAAATACAGGGCCCCGAGCAGTTCTTC TRBJ2-1 TRBV2 - -
CASSVQGAAGNTIYF TGTGCCAGCAGCGTACAGGGGGCGGCGGGAAACACCATATATTTT TRBJ1-3 TRBV9 TRBD1 -
CATSSVLRVAGNEQFF TGTGCCACCAGCAGTGTTCTTCGGGTCGCGGGGAATGAGCAGTTCTTC TRBJ2-1 TRBV15 - -
CASGLVLGGYNEQFF TGTGCTAGTGGTTTGGTACTGGGGGGCTACAATGAGCAGTTCTTC TRBJ2-1 TRBV12-5 - -
CASSEGDIQETQYF TGTGCCAGCAGTGAAGGTGACATCCAAGAGACCCAGTACTTC TRBJ2-5 TRBV2 - -